A selection of T cell receptor beta chains follows, all from one sample in a study of technical replicates of blood from a handful of donors. Profiling relied on immunoSEQ multiplex PCR, and the TCRdb table lists in-frame clones only, not all of them. The sample holds approximately 79,000 clones, around 97% seen once. The sample was T cells isolated from PBMCs. The receptor set was obtained from a human donor in good health. The CDR3 runs from the conserved cysteine through the conserved F or W. The D gene is left open where the match is weak. Size is stated for part of the rows, as once, few or many counts, or as a class when the clone is expanded.

j_call clone_size d_call v_call cdr3_nt cdr3_aa
TRBJ1-4 . TRBD1 TRBV28 TGTGCCAGCATCGGGGACAGGGCAACTAATGAAAAACTGTTTTTT CASIGDRATNEKLFF
TRBJ2-2 . . TRBV2 TGTGCCAGCAGTGTTCAGGGAACCGGGGAGCTGTTTTTT CASSVQGTGELFF
TRBJ2-1 once . TRBV11-2 TGTGCCAGCAGCTTCACAGGGACGGATGAGCAGTTCTTC CASSFTGTDEQFF
TRBJ1-4 once TRBD1 TRBV15 TGTGCCACCAGCAGAGATACAGGGGAAAATGAAAAACTGTTTTTT CATSRDTGENEKLFF
TRBJ1-5 . TRBD1 TRBV7-9 TGTGCCAGCTCTCCATTGGGACAGTATAGCAATCAGCCCCAGCATTTT CASSPLGQYSNQPQHF
TRBJ2-7 . TRBD2 TRBV27 TGTGCCAGCAGCCTGGGACTAGCCTACGAGCAGTACTTC CASSLGLAYEQYF
TRBJ2-7 . TRBD1 TRBV4-1 TGCGCCAGCAGCCACCCCCCGGACAGGGCTCCAGTCGAGCAGTACTTC CASSHPPDRAPVEQYF
TRBJ1-1 . TRBD1 TRBV6-5 TGTGCCAGCAGTACATACAGGGGGAACACTGAAGCTTTCTTT CASSTYRGNTEAFF
TRBJ1-2 . TRBD1 TRBV20-1 TGCAGCATTTTTAGGACAGGGGTCTACACCTTC CSIFRTGVYTF
TRBJ1-3 few TRBD1 TRBV7-6 TGTGCCAGCAGCTACTACTCAACCGGGACAGGGGCTGGAAACACCATATATTTT CASSYYSTGTGAGNTIYF
TRBJ2-1 . TRBD2 TRBV29-1 TGCAGCGTTGGGAGCGGGAGGCCTTACAATGAGCAGTTCTTC CSVGSGRPYNEQFF
TRBJ2-7 . TRBD1 TRBV27 TGTGCCAGCAGGACCGGGACAGGGGTCTACGAGCAGTACTTC CASRTGTGVYEQYF
TRBJ2-7 . . TRBV19 TGTGCCAGTAGTTCCAAACCCCCGGTCCTTAGCTCCTACGAGCAGTACTTC CASSSKPPVLSSYEQYF
TRBJ1-1 . . TRBV21-1 TGTGCCACCGACGACAGGGTTGGGAACACTGAAGCTTTCTTT CATDDRVGNTEAFF
TRBJ2-1 . TRBD1 TRBV29-1 TGCAGCGTTGAAGAGGGAACAGGGGGCAGTAAGCAGTTCTTC CSVEEGTGGSKQFF